The source of this T cell receptor beta chain is a study of vaccination effects on CD4 cells after COVID-19. A remark on this clone: Its antigen is undetermined.

Cells that had been cultured for roughly 9 days were the source of isolated CD4+ T cells. Here immunoSEQ multiplex PCR was the method, and the copy in TCRdb shows in-frame clones only, minus some. The sample includes about 70,000 clones, approximately 80% of them seen just once. The specimen comprised CD4+ T cells from PBMCs cultured without peptide, sampled before COVID-19 vaccination. The receptor was isolated from a human donor who received a COVID-19 vaccine.

The CDR3 here is CASQRVGLSGNTIYF. CDR3 nucleotides: TGTGCCAGTCAGAGGGTAGGGCTCTCTGGAAACACCATATATTTT. The chain is built from TRBV19 and TRBJ1-3, with D uncertain. Per the germline V gene, CDR1 is LNHDA and CDR2 is SQIVND (reference sequence). With 8 bases removed from V and 0 bases from J, the gap between germline ends came to 14 bases. The CDR3 is 15 amino acids.